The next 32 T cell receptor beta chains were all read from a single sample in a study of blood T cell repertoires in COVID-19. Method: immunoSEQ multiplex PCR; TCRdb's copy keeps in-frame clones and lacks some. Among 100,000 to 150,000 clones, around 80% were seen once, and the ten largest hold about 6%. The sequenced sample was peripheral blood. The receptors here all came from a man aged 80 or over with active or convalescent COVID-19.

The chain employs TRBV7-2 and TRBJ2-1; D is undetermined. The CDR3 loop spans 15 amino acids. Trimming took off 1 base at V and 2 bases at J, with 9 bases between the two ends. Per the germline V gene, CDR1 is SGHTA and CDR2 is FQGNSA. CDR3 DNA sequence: TGTGCCAGCAGCTTAGTGGCGGTGGCCTACAATGAGCAGTTCTTC. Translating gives CASSLVAVAYNEQFF.

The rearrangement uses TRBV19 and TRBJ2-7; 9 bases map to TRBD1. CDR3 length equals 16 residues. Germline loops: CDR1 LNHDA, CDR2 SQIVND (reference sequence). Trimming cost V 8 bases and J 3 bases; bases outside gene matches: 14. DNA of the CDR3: TGTGCCAGTGCATCCAAGGGAGGGACAGGGCACTACGAGCAGTACTTC. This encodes CASASKGGTGHYEQYF.

DNA of the CDR3: TGCAGTGCTAGTCGTGGGGCAACAGATACGCAGTATTTT. Its translation: CSASRGATDTQYF. The chain uses TRBV20-1 and TRBJ2-3; possibly TRBD1 for D (5 bases). Germline CDR1 DFQATT, CDR2 SNEGSKA (reference sequence). The CDR3 length is 13 residues. V lost 3 bases and J lost 3, with 10 bases in between.

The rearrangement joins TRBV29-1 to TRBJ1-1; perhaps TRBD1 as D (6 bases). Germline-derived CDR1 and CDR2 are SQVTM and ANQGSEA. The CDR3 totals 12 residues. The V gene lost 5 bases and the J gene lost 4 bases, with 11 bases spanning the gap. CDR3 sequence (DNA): TGCAGCGTTATCCAGGGGATCACTGAAGCTTTCTTT. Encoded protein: CSVIQGITEAFF. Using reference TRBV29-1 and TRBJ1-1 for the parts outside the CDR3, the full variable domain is SAVISQKPSRDICQRGTSLTIQCQVDSQVTMMFWYRQQPGQSLTLIATANQGSEATYESGFVIDKFPISRPNLTFSTLTVSNMSPEDSSIYLCSVIQGITEAFFGQGTRLTVV.

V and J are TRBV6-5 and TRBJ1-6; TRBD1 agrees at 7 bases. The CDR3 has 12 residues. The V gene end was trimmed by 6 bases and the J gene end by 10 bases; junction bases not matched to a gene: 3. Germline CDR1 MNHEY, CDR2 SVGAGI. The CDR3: CASRDRDSPLHF. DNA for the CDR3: TGTGCCAGCAGAGACAGGGACTCACCCCTCCACTTT.

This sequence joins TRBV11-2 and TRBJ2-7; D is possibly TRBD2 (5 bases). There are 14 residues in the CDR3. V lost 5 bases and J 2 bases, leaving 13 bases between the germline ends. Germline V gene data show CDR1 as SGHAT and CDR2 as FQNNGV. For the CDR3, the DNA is TGTGCCAGCAGCCCCGGACGGACTCCCTACGAGCAGTACTTC. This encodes CASSPGRTPYEQYF.

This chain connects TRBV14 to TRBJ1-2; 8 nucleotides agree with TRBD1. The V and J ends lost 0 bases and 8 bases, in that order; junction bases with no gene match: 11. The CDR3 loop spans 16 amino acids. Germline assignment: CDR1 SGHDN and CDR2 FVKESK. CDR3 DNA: TGTGCCAGCAGCCAAGATCTGCCCGGACAGGGCAGCGGCTACACCTTC. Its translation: CASSQDLPGQGSGYTF.

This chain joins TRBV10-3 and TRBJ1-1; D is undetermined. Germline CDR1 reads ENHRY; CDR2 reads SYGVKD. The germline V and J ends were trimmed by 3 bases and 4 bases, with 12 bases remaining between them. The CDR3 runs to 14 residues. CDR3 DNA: TGTGCCATCAGTGATTGGACGGGGAGCACTGAAGCTTTCTTT. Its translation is CAISDWTGSTEAFF.

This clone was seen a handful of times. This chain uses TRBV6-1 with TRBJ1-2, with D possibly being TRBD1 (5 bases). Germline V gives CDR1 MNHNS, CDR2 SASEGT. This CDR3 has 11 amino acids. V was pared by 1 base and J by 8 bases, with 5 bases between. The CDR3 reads CASSEGGGYTF. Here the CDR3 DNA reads TGTGCCAGCAGTGAAGGGGGCGGCTACACCTTC.

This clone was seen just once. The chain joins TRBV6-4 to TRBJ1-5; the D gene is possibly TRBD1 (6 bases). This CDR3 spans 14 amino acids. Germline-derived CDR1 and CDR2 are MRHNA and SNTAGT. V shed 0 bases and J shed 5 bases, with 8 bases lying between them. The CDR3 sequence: CASSDSAGDQPQHF. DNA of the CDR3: TGTGCCAGCAGTGACTCGGCAGGGGATCAGCCCCAGCATTTT.

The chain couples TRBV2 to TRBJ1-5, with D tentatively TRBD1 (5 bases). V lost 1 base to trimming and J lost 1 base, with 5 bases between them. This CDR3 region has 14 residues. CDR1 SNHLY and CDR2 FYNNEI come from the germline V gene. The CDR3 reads CASSEGTSNQPQHF. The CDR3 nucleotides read TGTGCCAGCAGTGAAGGGACAAGCAATCAGCCCCAGCATTTT.

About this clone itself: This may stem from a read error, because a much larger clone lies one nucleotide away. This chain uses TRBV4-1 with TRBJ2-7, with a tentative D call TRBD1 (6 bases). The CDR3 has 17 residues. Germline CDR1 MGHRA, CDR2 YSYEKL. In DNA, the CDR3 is TGCGCCCGCAGCCGAAGGGGAGCAGGACAGAGCCGATACGAGCAGTACTTC. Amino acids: CARSRRGAGQSRYEQYF.

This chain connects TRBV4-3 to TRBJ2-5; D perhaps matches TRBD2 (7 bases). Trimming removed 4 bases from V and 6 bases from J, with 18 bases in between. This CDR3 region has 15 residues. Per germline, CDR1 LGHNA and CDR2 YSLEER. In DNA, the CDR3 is TGCGCCAGCAGCCCTGGTGAGGGGGGGGCGAAGACCCAGTACTTC. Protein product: CASSPGEGGAKTQYF.

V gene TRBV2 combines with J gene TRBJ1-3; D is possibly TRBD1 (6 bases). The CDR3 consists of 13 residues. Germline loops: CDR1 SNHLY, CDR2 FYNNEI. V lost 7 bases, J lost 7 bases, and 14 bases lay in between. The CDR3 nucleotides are TGTGCCAGCATGGGGCAGGGGCCGAACACCATATATTTT. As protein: CASMGQGPNTIYF.

The CDR3 DNA reads TGTGCCAGCACCCACGGACAGGGGAACACTGAAGCTTTCTTT. It encodes CASTHGQGNTEAFF. The genes are TRBV11-2 and TRBJ1-1; TRBD1 aligns across 8 bases. V lost 7 bases to trimming and J lost 1 base; unmatched junction nucleotides: 5. This CDR3 region has 14 residues. The germline gives CDR1 SGHAT, CDR2 FQNNGV.

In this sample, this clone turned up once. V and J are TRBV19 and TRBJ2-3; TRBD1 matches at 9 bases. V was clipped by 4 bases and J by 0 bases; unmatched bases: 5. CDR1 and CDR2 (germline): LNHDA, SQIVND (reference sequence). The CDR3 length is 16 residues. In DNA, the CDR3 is TGTGCCAGTAGTACCCTGACAGGGGGTAGCACAGATACGCAGTATTTT. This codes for CASSTLTGGSTDTQYF.

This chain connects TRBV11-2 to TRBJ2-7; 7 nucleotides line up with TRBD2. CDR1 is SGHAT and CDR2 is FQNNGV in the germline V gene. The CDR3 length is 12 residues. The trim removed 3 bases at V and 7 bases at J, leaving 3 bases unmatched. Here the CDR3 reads CASSFPGGEQYF. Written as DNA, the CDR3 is TGTGCCAGCAGCTTCCCGGGGGGAGAGCAGTACTTC. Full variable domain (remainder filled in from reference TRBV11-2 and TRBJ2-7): EAGVAQSPRYKIIEKRQSVAFWCNPISGHATLYWYQQILGQGPKLLIQFQNNGVVDDSQLPKDRFSAERLKGVDSTLKIQPAKLEDSAVYLCASSFPGGEQYFGPGTRLTVT.

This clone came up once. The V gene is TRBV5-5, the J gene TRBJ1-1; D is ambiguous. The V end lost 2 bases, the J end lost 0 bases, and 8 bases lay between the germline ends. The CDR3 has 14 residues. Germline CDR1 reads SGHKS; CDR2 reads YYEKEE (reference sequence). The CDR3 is CASSLQLMNTEAFF. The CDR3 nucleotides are TGTGCCAGCAGCTTACAGCTAATGAACACTGAAGCTTTCTTT.

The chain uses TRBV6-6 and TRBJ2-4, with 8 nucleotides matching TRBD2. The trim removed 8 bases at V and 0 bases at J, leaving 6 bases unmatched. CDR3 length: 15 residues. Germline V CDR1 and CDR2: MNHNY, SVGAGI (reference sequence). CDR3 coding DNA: TGTGCCAGCGGGGCGCGGGGGGTAGCCAAAAACATTCAGTACTTC. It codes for CASGARGVAKNIQYF.

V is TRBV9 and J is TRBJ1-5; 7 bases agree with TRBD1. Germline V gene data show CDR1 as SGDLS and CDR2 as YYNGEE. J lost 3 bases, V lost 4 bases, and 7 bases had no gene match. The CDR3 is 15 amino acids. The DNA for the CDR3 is TGTGCCAGCAGCATGACAGGGAGGTTCAATCAGCCCCAGCATTTT. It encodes CASSMTGRFNQPQHF. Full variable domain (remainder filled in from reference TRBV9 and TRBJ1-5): DSGVTQTPKHLITATGQRVTLRCSPRSGDLSVYWYQQSLDQGLQFLIQYYNGEERAKGNILERFSAQQFPDLHSELNLSSLELGDSALYFCASSMTGRFNQPQHFGDGTRLSIL.

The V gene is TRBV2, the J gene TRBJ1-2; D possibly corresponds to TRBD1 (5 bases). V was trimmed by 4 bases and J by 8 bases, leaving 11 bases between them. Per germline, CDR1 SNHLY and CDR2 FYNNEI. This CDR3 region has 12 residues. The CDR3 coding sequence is TGTGCCAGCAGTGCTACAGGATACGGCTACACCTTC. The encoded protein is CASSATGYGYTF.

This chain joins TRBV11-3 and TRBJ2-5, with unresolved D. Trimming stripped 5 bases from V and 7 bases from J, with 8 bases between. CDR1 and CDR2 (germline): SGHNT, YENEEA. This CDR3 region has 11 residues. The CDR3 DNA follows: TGTGCCAGCAGCAACTCAGGGACCCAGTACTTC. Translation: CASSNSGTQYF. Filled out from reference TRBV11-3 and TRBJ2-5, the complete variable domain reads EAGVVQSPRYKIIEKKQPVAFWCNPISGHNTLYWYLQNLGQGPELLIRYENEEAVDDSQLPKDRFSAERLKGVDSTLKIQPAELGDSAVYLCASSNSGTQYFGPGTRLLVL.

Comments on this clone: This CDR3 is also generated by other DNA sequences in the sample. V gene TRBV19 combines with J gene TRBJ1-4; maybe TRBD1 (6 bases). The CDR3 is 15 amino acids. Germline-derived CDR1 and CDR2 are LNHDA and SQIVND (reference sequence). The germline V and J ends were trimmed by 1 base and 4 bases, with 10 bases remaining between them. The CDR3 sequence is CASSIGGQHNEKLFF. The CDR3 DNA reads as TGTGCCAGTAGTATAGGCGGACAGCATAATGAAAAACTGTTTTTT.

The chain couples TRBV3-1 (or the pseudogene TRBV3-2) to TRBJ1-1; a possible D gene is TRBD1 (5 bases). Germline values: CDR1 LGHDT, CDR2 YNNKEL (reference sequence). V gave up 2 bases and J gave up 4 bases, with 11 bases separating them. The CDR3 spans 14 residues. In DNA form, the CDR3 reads TGTGCCAGCAGCCAACCGGCCCAGGGCACTGAAGCTTTCTTT. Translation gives CASSQPAQGTEAFF.

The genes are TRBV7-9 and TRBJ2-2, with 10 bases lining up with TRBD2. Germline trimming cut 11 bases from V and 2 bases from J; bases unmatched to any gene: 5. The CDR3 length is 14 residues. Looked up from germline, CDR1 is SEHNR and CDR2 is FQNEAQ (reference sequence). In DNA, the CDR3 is TGTGCCCGAAGCGGGGGGGCAAACACCGGGGAGCTGTTTTTT. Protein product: CARSGGANTGELFF.

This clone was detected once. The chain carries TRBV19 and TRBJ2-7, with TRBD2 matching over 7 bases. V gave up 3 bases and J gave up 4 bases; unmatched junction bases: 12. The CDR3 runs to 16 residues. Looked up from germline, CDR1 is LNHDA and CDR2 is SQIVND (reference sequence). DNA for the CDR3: TGTGCCAGTAGTATGCCGGGGGGTAGCGGAGCTTACGAGCAGTACTTC. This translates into CASSMPGGSGAYEQYF.

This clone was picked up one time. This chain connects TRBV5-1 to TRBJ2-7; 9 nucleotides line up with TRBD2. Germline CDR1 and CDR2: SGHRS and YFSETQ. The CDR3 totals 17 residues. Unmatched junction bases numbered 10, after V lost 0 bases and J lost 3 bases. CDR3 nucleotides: TGCGCCAGCAGCTTGGCGTCTAGCGGGGCCTGGGTCTACGAGCAGTACTTC. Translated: CASSLASSGAWVYEQYF. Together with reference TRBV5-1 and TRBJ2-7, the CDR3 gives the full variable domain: KAGVTQTPRYLIKTRGQQVTLSCSPISGHRSVSWYQQTPGQGLQFLFEYFSETQRNKGNFPGRFSGRQFSNSRSEMNVSTLELGDSALYLCASSLASSGAWVYEQYFGPGTRLTVT.

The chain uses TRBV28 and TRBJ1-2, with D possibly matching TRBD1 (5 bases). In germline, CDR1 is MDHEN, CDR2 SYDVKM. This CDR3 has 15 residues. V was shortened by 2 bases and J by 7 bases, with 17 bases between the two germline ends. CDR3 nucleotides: TGTGCCAGCAGTTTAGGTGTAGGGAGGGGCGGTGGCTACACCTTC. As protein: CASSLGVGRGGGYTF.

In DNA, the CDR3 is TGTGCCAGCAGTTTCCGGGGGAACACTGAAGCTTTCTTT. Translation: CASSFRGNTEAFF. V is TRBV27 and J is TRBJ1-1, with D uncertain. The ends were cut back, 3 bases at V and 1 base at J, with 6 bases in the middle. The CDR3 has 13 residues. Germline-derived CDR1 and CDR2 are MNHEY and SMNVEV (reference sequence).

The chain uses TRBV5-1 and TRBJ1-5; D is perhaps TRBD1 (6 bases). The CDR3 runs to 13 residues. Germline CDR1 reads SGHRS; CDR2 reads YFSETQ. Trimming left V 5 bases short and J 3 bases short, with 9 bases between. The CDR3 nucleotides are TGCGCCAGCAGACAGGGATCCAATCAGCCCCAGCATTTT. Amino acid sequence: CASRQGSNQPQHF.

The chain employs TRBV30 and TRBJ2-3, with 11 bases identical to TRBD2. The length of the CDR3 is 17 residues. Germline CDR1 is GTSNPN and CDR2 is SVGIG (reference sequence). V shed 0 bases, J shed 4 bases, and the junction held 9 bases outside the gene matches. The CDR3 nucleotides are TGTGCCTGGAGTGTCGCCCTGACTAGCGGGGAGGCAGATACGCAGTATTTT. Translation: CAWSVALTSGEADTQYF.

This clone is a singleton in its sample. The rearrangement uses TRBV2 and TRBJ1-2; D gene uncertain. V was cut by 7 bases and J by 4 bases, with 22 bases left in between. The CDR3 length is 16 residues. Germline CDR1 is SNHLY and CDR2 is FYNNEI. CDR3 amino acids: CASTPEGGSTIYGYTF. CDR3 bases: TGTGCCAGCACTCCGGAAGGAGGAAGTACCATCTATGGCTACACCTTC.